The clone carrying this TCR beta chain came up many times. Its antigen is still unknown. Quantitative 5'-RACE was performed with molecular barcodes, and it yielded the TCR beta libraries. TCRdb independently ran MiXCR on the 5' RACE reads; one entry per CDR3 protein. Of 450,000 to 550,000 distinct CDR3 sequences listed, about 5% are singletons. This sample stems from a study of CD8 T cells in ankylosing spondylitis. Notes on the study in general: Earlier reports found some motif variants in synovial fluid and blood in reactive arthritis. A motif in TCR beta, a set of eight or nine highly homologous variants, appeared characteristic of ankylosing spondylitis blood. Disease-linked clones reportedly concentrated significantly in matched ankylosing spondylitis synovial fluid.

V was clipped by 4 bases and J by 0 bases; unmatched bases: 7. Germline V gene sequence: CDR1 LGHNA, CDR2 YNFKEQ. The CDR3 covers 16 residues. This rearrangement joins TRBV4-2 to TRBJ2-3, with TRBD2 matching 7 bases. The sample was blood, either unsorted or a sorted T cell fraction (not recorded which). This TCR was sampled from a male donor with ankylosing spondylitis. The CDR3 spells CASSLQAGPSTDTQYF. The CDR3, as DNA: TGTGCCAGCAGCCTACAAGCGGGGCCCAGCACAGATACGCAGTATTTT.